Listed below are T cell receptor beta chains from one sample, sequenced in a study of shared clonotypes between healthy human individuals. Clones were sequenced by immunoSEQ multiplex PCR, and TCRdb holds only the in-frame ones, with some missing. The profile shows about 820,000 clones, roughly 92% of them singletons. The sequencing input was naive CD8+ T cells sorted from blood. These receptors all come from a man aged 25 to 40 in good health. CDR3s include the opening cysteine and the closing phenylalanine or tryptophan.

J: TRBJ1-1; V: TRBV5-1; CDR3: CASSLIRPNFNMNTEAFF
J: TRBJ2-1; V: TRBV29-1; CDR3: CSVTRTSETYNEQFF
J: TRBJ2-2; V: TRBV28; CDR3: CASSLLSGADTGELFF
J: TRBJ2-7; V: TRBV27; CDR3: CASRAWTGASYEQYF
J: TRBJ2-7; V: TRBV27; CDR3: CASSLTSLYEQYF
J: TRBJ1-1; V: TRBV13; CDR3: CASSSGQGISEAFF
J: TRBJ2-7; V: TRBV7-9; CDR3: CASSLTLAGDEQYF
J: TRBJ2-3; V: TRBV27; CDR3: CASSFGLAERGTDTQYF
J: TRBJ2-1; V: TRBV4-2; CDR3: CASSQEGLDGGNEQFF
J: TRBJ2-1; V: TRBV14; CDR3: CASSQEDPGQAYNEQFF
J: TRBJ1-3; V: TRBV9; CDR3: CASSSSGGLAGNTIYF
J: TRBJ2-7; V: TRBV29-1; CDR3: CSVGNWSGYEQYF
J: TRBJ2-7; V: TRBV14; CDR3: CASSPTGTWGDEQYF
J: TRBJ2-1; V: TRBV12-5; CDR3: CASGLVQAGEQFF
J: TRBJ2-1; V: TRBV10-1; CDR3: CASSVLAGGPRDEQFF
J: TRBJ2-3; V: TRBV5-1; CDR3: CASSSGAGEITDTQYF
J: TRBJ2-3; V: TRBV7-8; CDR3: CASSLFGGTSTDTQYF
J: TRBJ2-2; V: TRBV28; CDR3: CASSFITNTGELFF
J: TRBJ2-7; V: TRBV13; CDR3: CASSFRDYEQYF
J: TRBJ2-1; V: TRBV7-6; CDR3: CASSLGTSGSNEQFF
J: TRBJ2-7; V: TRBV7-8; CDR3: CASSEGVTGGEQYF
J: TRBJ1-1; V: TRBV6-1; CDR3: CASSEEGIIGMNTEAFF
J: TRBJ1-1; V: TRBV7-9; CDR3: CASSLIGTMNTEAFF
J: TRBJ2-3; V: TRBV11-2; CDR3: CASSLPRGDTQYF
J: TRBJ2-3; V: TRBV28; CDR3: CASSLGSGAGTDTQYF
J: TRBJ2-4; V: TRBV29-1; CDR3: CSGAGTADLAKNIQYF
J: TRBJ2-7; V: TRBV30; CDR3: CACKLAALRFEQYF
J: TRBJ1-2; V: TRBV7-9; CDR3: CASSLRVNYGYTF